Detailed here is one T cell receptor beta chain. Its antigen is unknown. Libraries were prepared by immunoSEQ multiplex PCR; TCRdb keeps only in-frame clonotypes and omits some of them. The repertoire includes over a million clones, approximately 80% of them detected once, and roughly 0.65% sits in the top ten. This sample stems from a study of shared clonotypes between healthy human individuals. Germline V gene lookup returns CDR1 MDHEN and CDR2 SYDVKM. This CDR3 comprises 16 residues. With 5 bases removed from V and 3 bases from J, the gap between germline ends came to 19 bases. All participating donors were Caucasian adults from Nashville, Tennessee. General study findings and limits: Across subsets, estimated richness was generally greater for naive than for memory populations.

This chain connects TRBV28 to TRBJ1-1; D possibly corresponds to TRBD1 (6 bases). Sequences were obtained from memory CD4+ T cells from PBMCs. As to subset: CD45RA-negative fraction. The receptor was isolated from a man between 18 and 29 years old in good health. Some clones in this sample may be carry-over from other donors' samples. CDR3: CASSAGGTGADTEAFF. In nucleotides, the CDR3 is TGTGCCAGCAGTGCAGGTGGTACGGGGGCAGACACTGAAGCTTTCTTT. Combining the CDR3 with reference TRBV28 and TRBJ1-1 gives the whole variable domain DVKVTQSSRYLVKRTGEKVFLECVQDMDHENMFWYRQDPGLGLRLIYFSYDVKMKEKGDIPEGYSVSREKKERFSLILESASTNQTSMYLCASSAGGTGADTEAFFGQGTRLTVV.